This T cell receptor beta chain was found in a study of memory CD4+ T cells and cytomegalovirus serostatus. The protocol was immunoSEQ multiplex PCR, while the TCRdb copy is restricted to in-frame clones and leaves out a portion. The sample contains 40,000 to 45,000 clones, about 80% of which appear only once. Single viable CD3+CD4+CD8-CD45RO+ cells were sorted as the memory CD4+ T cells. The CDR3 is made up of 11 amino acids. Germline values: CDR1 DFQATT, CDR2 SNEGSKA (reference sequence). Germline trimming cut 5 bases from V and 10 bases from J; bases unmatched to any gene: 7. The receptor's source is an adult in good health and CMV-seronegative. The gene calls are TRBV20-1 and TRBJ1-1; 7 positions agree with TRBD1. Sequencing was carried out using memory CD4+ T cells from blood. For the CDR3, the DNA is TGCAGTGCTGAGGGGGCGTTATCAGCTTTCTTT. Its translation is CSAEGALSAFF.